The entry below describes one T cell receptor (beta chain). At least ten counts were recorded for this clonotype. Its binding antigen is unknown. Per-nucleotide qualities are absent, and no much larger clonotype sits a single base away. Amplification of TCR beta CDR3 regions was carried out from RNA transcripts. A first-round RT-PCR of the TCR CDR3 used the HTBI primer set with the Qiagen OneStep RT-PCR kit. A second multiplex PCR round built the libraries, followed by size selection and purification. Paired-end sequencing of the libraries was performed with 100 bp reads on an Illumina HiSeq2000. Processing in the source paper ran as follows. SOAPnuke was used to process the raw data, removing reads that contained adapters or uncalled bases, had a mean Phred below 15, or lacked an exact match to the constant primer or identifier. COPE v1.2.5 was used to merge the high-quality paired reads, and each unique nucleotide sequence was defined as a clonotype. MiTCR v1.1 was used to align clonotypes to the IMGT TRBV, TRBD and TRBJ reference segments. The analysis included only V-J combinations with a frequency above 0.0001, which together covered more than 98% of the repertoires. The TCS score was defined as the ratio of F50 (clonal expansion) to E x V (chaos), calculated using BLOSUM62-based TCRdist between CDR3 peptides within each V-J. Welch's t-statistics and random forest reduced 500 to 650 V-J features to 13, which were used in a naive Bayes classifier (R e1071). TCRdb applied fastp at Q25 and MiXCR to the public reads, then kept only in-frame beta chains. Every entry covers one CDR3 protein and lists the most common genes and DNA from its rows. The V and J calls come from TCRdb's annotation, not from the publication. The sample contains more than 300,000 distinct CDR3 sequences, around 14% of them found a single time. 8% to 13% of the sample is taken by the ten largest.

This sample is drawn from a study of T cells in Graves' hyperthyroidism and ophthalmopathy (dated by TCRdb to between 2018 and 2020). About the investigation overall: Peripheral blood samples were taken at the time of initial diagnosis, prior to any treatment. To identify distinguishing TCR V-J signatures, a discovery cohort of 100 or so patients was used, comprising some 45 with Graves' ophthalmopathy and around 57 with stable Graves' hyperthyroidism. The roughly 91 discovery patients were randomly divided into training and test sets at a 7:3 ratio. After blood sampling, hyperthyroidism patients were treated with methimazole at a starting dose of 30 mg daily, and ophthalmopathy patients were treated with high-dose intravenous methylprednisolone. According to the paper, TCR Vbeta CDR3 sequencing was carried out on 120 to 150 peripheral blood samples, which came from approximately 43 ophthalmopathy, 75 to 80 hyperthyroidism and about 17 progressor patients. Thyroid tissue and blood T-cell repertoires from roughly six Graves' hyperthyroidism patients were also compared in the study. An independent validation cohort of about 20 hyperthyroidism patients and 17 patients who later progressed to ophthalmopathy tested prospective prediction of ophthalmopathy. The paper as a whole reports these results and caveats: In validation, progression to ophthalmopathy was predicted by the model with almost 71% sensitivity and 72% to 80% specificity, a median of 6.5 months before onset. Most expanded thyroid clonotypes (frequency above 0.001) were also detected in blood, a finding suggesting that blood repertoires may reflect thyroid immune responses. Sample size was not statistically predetermined, and blinding of investigators to group allocation was not performed. In cross-validation, a model built on a 13 V-J signature told ophthalmopathy apart from stable hyperthyroidism with 85% to 90% sensitivity and about 81% specificity, and in testing the same model reached 80%/75%.

V lost 0 bases and J lost 0 bases; the stretch between them is 7 bases long. CDR1 and CDR2 are read off the germline V gene as SGHRS and YFSETQ. Inclusive of the bounding cysteine and phenylalanine, the CDR3 is 15 residues long. Just the 45-base CDR3 DNA is kept, in frame starting at base 1. Graves' hyperthyroidism was defined as stable when no progression to ophthalmopathy occurred over 18 months of follow-up. Hyperthyroidism patients were aged 18 to 65 years and newly diagnosed, with disease duration of less than 2 months. Any patient with an uncontrolled infection, another autoimmune disease, pregnancy or lactation was excluded. Clinical symptoms, serum thyroxine and TRAb, thyroid ultrasound, and orbital computed tomography formed the basis for the diagnoses. Ficoll-Paque density gradient centrifugation was used to isolate PBMCs from 8 to 10 ml of fresh peripheral blood. Trizol reagent was used to extract total RNA, and RNA quality was then checked on an Agilent 2100 Bioanalyzer.

The sequencing input was blood. The chain is made from TRBV5-1 and TRBJ1-5, with no confident D gene call. The TCR originated in a woman aged 60-75 years with Graves' hyperthyroidism. Read as DNA, the sequence is TGCGCCAGCAGCTTGGGTGGGGATAGCAATCAGCCCCAGCATTTT. Translated, this is CASSLGGDSNQPQHF.